This T cell receptor (beta chain) originates from a study of blood T cells in healthy people across ages. The study's findings and limits: Expanded clonotype shifts may have been confounded, as the donors had an unknown CMV status.

The second PCR ran about 7 to 12 cycles with a sample-barcoded 5' primer and J-beta primers. TCRdb recomputed calls from the 5' RACE reads with MiXCR, one row per CDR3 protein. The sample comprises some 800,000 distinct CDR3 sequences, approximately 44% of which are singletons, and about 21% rests with the top ten. Samples had at least 7 million PBMCs isolated from them. Samples each had at least 5 micrograms of total RNA extracted. As for this clonotype: Its antigen is still unknown.

The specimen sequenced was blood. The sequence was obtained from a man aged 55 to 70 in good health.

CDR3 amino acids: CASTTGYSGGVEQFF. CDR3 in DNA: TGTGCCAGCACGACCGGGTATAGCGGGGGGGTAGAGCAGTTCTTC. V gene TRBV6-6 combines with J gene TRBJ2-1, with 11 bases fitting TRBD2. The CDR3 is 15 amino acids. Germline loops: CDR1 MNHNY, CDR2 SVGAGI (reference sequence). Trimming at V came to 7 bases and at J to 10 bases, leaving 12 bases not matched to a gene.